The 5 T cell receptor beta chains reported below all come from one sample, sequenced in a study of T cell responses to AZD1222 COVID-19 vaccine. Here immunoSEQ multiplex PCR was the method, and the copy in TCRdb shows in-frame clones only, minus some. The sample yields about 120,000 clones, approximately 90% seen once. Sequences were derived from peripheral blood, sampled on day 0 of AZD1222 vaccination. The receptors shown here come from an adult in good health.

The V gene is TRBV28, the J gene TRBJ1-2; 10 nucleotides agree with TRBD1. This CDR3 has 12 amino acids. Germline V CDR1 and CDR2: MDHEN, SYDVKM. The V segment lost 11 bases and the J segment 5 bases; nucleotides outside the gene matches: 5. The CDR3 nucleotides read TGTGCCGCCTCGGGACAGGGGTATGGCTACACCTTC. Translated, it gives CAASGQGYGYTF.

Only one count was recorded for this clone. The V gene is TRBV12-3 or TRBV12-4, the J gene TRBJ1-2; tentatively, D is TRBD1 (5 bases). The ends were cut back, 3 bases at V and 8 bases at J, with 13 bases in the middle. The CDR3 consists of 13 residues. CDR3 sequence (DNA): TGTGCCAGCAGTTTCTCGCAGGGCGGCGGCTACACCTTC. Protein product: CASSFSQGGGYTF.

The CDR3 DNA follows: TGTGCCAGCAGCCCCATGTATATAGGTATAGAGGACACAGATACGCAGTATTTT. Amino acids: CASSPMYIGIEDTDTQYF. The V gene is TRBV5-6, the J gene TRBJ2-3; no clear D. This CDR3 has 18 amino acids. Deletions cut 4 bases from V and 2 bases from J, with 23 bases between. Germline lookup yields CDR1 SGHDT and CDR2 YYEEEE.

V and J are TRBV29-1 and TRBJ1-2; no reliable D call. CDR3 length: 12 residues. Germline V gene lookup returns CDR1 SQVTM and CDR2 ANQGSEA. V dropped 1 base and J dropped 4 bases, with 7 bases sitting between them. The CDR3 region has the DNA TGCAGCGTTGAAGGGACCTTCTATGGCTACACCTTC. It encodes CSVEGTFYGYTF.

The CDR3 loop is CASSFASGGAGSYEQYF. As DNA, the CDR3 is TGTGCCAGCAGCTTTGCTAGCGGGGGGGCGGGTTCCTACGAGCAGTACTTC. V usage is TRBV7-2 and J usage is TRBJ2-7, with 12 bases aligning to TRBD2. The J segment lost 1 base and the V segment lost 3 bases, leaving 7 bases of the junction unmatched. The CDR3 is made up of 17 amino acids. Germline loops: CDR1 SGHTA, CDR2 FQGNSA.